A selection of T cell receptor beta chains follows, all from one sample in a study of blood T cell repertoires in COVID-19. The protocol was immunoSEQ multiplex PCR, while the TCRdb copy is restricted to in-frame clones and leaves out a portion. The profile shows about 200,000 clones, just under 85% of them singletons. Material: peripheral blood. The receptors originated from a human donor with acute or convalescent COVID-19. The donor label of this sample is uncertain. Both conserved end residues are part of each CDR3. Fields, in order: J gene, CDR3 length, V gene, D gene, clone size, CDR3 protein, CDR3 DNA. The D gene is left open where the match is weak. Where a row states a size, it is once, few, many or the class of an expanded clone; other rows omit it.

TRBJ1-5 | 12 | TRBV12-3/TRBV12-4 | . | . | CASSPNQLPQHF | TGTGCCAGCAGTCCCAATCAACTGCCCCAGCATTTT
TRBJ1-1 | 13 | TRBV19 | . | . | CASSIQENTEAFF | TGTGCCAGTAGTATCCAGGAAAACACTGAAGCTTTCTTT
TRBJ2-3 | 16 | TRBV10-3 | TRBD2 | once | CAISEGTSGSTDTQYF | TGTGCCATCAGTGAGGGGACTAGCGGAAGCACAGATACGCAGTATTTT
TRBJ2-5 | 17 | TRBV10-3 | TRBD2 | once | CAISDPISGRKQETQYF | TGTGCCATCAGTGACCCCATTAGCGGGAGGAAGCAAGAGACCCAGTACTTC
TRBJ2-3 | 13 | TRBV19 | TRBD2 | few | CASDAGDTDTQYF | TGTGCCAGTGACGCGGGAGACACAGATACGCAGTATTTT
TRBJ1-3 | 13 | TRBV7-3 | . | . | CASSSDYGNTIYF | TGTGCCAGCAGCTCGGACTATGGAAACACCATATATTTT
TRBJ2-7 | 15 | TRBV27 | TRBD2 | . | CASRIGTTLSYEQYF | TGTGCCAGCCGCATTGGGACTACCCTTTCCTACGAGCAGTACTTC
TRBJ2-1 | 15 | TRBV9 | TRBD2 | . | CASSVDAGGYNEQFF | TGTGCCAGCAGCGTAGACGCGGGAGGATACAATGAGCAGTTCTTC
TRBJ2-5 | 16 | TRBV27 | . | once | CASSLSGVSVGETQYF | TGTGCCAGCAGTTTATCCGGGGTTTCGGTTGGGGAGACCCAGTACTTC
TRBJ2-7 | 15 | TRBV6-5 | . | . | CASSYSRRGPYEQYF | TGTGCCAGCAGTTACTCGCGGCGAGGCCCCTACGAGCAGTACTTC
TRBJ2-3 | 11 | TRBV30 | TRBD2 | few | CALTSGREPYF | TGTGCCTTGACTAGCGGGAGGGAGCCGTATTTT
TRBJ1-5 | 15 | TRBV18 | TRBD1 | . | CASSIRDRENQPQHF | TGTGCCAGCTCAATCCGGGACAGGGAAAATCAGCCCCAGCATTTT
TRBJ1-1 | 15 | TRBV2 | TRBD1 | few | CASKDQPPGGTEAFF | TGTGCCAGCAAAGATCAGCCCCCAGGGGGCACTGAAGCTTTCTTT
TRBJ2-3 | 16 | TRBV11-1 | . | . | CASSPLGAGSTDTQYF | TGTGCCAGCAGCCCACTAGGGGCGGGAAGCACAGATACGCAGTATTTT
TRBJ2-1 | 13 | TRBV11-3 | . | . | CASSTISGHEQFF | TGTGCCAGCAGCACGATCAGCGGCCATGAGCAGTTCTTC
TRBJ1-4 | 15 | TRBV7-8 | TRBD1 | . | CASSGQTGSNEKLFF | TGTGCCAGCAGCGGGCAGACAGGGAGTAATGAAAAACTGTTTTTT